These 13 T cell receptor beta chains originate from one sample sequenced in a study of T cells after yellow fever vaccination. A single record per CDR3 protein comes from TCRdb applying MiXCR to the 5' RACE reads. Counted here are more than 50,000 distinct CDR3 sequences, approximately 5.5% occurring once; the ten biggest clones make up roughly 30%. Specimen: PBMCs, either bulk or a sorted T-cell subset (CD4+, CD8+, memory, or dextramer-sorted; not recorded which), collected on the day of the yellow fever booster vaccination. The receptors come from a man between 18 and 35 years old who received the YFV17D yellow fever vaccine.

This clonotype was counted a few times. The rearrangement uses TRBV7-3 and TRBJ2-2, with 7 bases matching TRBD1. CDR3 length: 16 residues. Trimming removed 5 bases from V and 2 bases from J; junction bases left unmatched: 8. Germline V gene lookup returns CDR1 SGHTA and CDR2 FQGTGA. The CDR3 here is CASSISGTANTGELFF. The CDR3 bases are TGTGCCAGCAGCATATCCGGGACAGCCAACACCGGGGAGCTGTTTTTT. The full variable domain, completed using reference TRBV7-3 and TRBJ2-2, is GAGVSQTPSNKVTEKGKYVELRCDPISGHTALYWYRQSLGQGPEFLIYFQGTGAADDSGLPNDRFFAVRPEGSVSTLKIQRTERGDSAVYLCASSISGTANTGELFFGEGSRLTVL.

Ten or more counts support this clonotype. The chain links TRBV4-3 to TRBJ2-1; 9 bases are shared with TRBD1. From germline, CDR1 is LGHNA and CDR2 YSLEER. The CDR3 contains 17 residues. Trimming at V came to 2 bases and at J to 3 bases, leaving 8 bases not matched to a gene. CDR3 loop: CASSQSRQGVGYNEQFF. The CDR3 DNA sequence: TGCGCCAGCAGCCAATCCCGACAGGGGGTCGGCTACAATGAGCAGTTCTTC.

This clonotype was observed many times. The chain links TRBV20-1 to TRBJ2-3; 8 bases agree with TRBD1. The V gene's germline CDR1 is DFQATT and CDR2 SNEGSKA (reference sequence). The length of the CDR3 is 16 residues. V lost 4 bases and J lost 0; bases outside the gene matches: 9. The CDR3 region is CSANPMDRASTDTQYF. The CDR3 coding sequence is TGCAGTGCTAATCCCATGGACAGGGCTAGCACAGATACGCAGTATTTT.

This clonotype was counted between two and nine times. The rearrangement uses TRBV6-2 or TRBV6-3 and TRBJ2-3; 7 bases are shared with TRBD2. Germline loops: CDR1 MNHEY, CDR2 SVGEGT. Germline trimming cut 8 bases from V and 5 bases from J; bases unmatched to any gene: 13. The CDR3 is made up of 15 amino acids. The CDR3 nucleotides are TGTGCCAGCGAAACGAGCGGGGCGAGCGGAGATACGCAGTATTTT. Its translation is CASETSGASGDTQYF.

This clonotype was counted many times. The chain joins TRBV10-3 to TRBJ2-3; 9 bases align to TRBD2. The CDR3 sequence is 15 residues long. V was clipped by 10 bases and J by 4 bases; unmatched bases: 12. Germline V gives CDR1 ENHRY, CDR2 SYGVKD. The CDR3 sequence is CATVPRGGGADTQYF. The CDR3 region has the DNA TGTGCCACCGTCCCCCGCGGCGGGGGGGCAGATACGCAGTATTTT.

This clonotype was detected a few times. The V and J genes are TRBV27 and TRBJ1-1, with 8 positions matching TRBD1. The germline V gene has CDR1 MNHEY and CDR2 SMNVEV (reference sequence). The CDR3 covers 15 residues. Trimming cost V 8 bases and J 5 bases; bases outside gene matches: 13. The CDR3 reads CASGSQGTGGTEAFF. Here the CDR3 DNA reads TGTGCCAGCGGCTCCCAAGGAACAGGGGGAACTGAAGCTTTCTTT.

This clonotype was counted a few times. The rearrangement uses TRBV7-9 and TRBJ1-3; D is ambiguous. CDR1 and CDR2 (germline): SEHNR, FQNEAQ (reference sequence). CDR3 length equals 19 residues. V dropped 5 bases and J dropped 0 bases, with 23 bases sitting between them. CDR3 amino acids: CASSQSGRISQFSGNTIYF. CDR3 DNA: TGTGCCAGCAGCCAGTCTGGGAGAATATCACAATTCTCTGGAAACACCATATATTTT. The variable domain in full, with the rest retrieved from reference TRBV7-9 and TRBJ1-3, is DTGVSQNPRHKITKRGQNVTFRCDPISEHNRLYWYRQTLGQGPEFLTYFQNEAQLEKSRLLSDRFSAERPKGSFSTLEIQRTEQGDSAMYLCASSQSGRISQFSGNTIYFGEGSWLTVV.

This clonotype was recorded a few times. This chain uses TRBV3-1 with TRBJ1-1, with no clear D. Germline CDR1 reads LGHDT; CDR2 reads YNNKEL (reference sequence). Trimming pared 3 bases from V and 4 bases from J, leaving 12 bases between. This CDR3 comprises 14 residues. CDR3 coding DNA: TGTGCCAGCAGCCAGGGAGGAGATACCACTGAAGCTTTCTTT. It yields the protein CASSQGGDTTEAFF.

This clonotype was observed a few times. The V call is TRBV12-3 or TRBV12-4, the J call TRBJ1-2, with D maybe TRBD1 (6 bases). There are 15 residues in the CDR3. Trimming left V 11 bases short and J 4 bases short, with 23 bases between. CDR3 amino acids: CASLGGGPISYGYTF. The DNA for the CDR3 is TGTGCCTCACTCGGGGGCGGCCCGATTAGCTATGGCTACACCTTC.

This clonotype showed up many times. V usage is TRBV10-3 and J usage is TRBJ1-1; D might be TRBD1 (5 bases). The germline V gene has CDR1 ENHRY and CDR2 SYGVKD. The V gene lost 6 bases and the J gene lost 5 bases, with 16 bases spanning the gap. CDR3 length: 14 residues. CDR3 loop: CAIRISRGLTEAFF. CDR3 bases: TGTGCCATCAGGATAAGTAGGGGTTTGACTGAAGCTTTCTTT.

Only a few counts were recorded for this clonotype. The chain has TRBV10-3 and TRBJ1-1; possibly TRBD1 for D (5 bases). Per the germline V gene, CDR1 is ENHRY and CDR2 is SYGVKD. Trimming cost V 0 bases and J 6 bases, with 14 bases left between them. The CDR3 runs to 15 residues. The CDR3 loop is CAISESTGGLPEAFF. The CDR3 nucleotides are TGTGCCATCAGTGAGTCGACGGGGGGACTCCCTGAAGCTTTCTTT.

This clonotype was counted between two and nine times. The chain recombines TRBV9 with TRBJ1-6; 9 nucleotides line up with TRBD1. The CDR3 totals 16 residues. V trimming: 0 bases; J trimming: 8 bases; junction bases outside the gene matches: 6. Germline values: CDR1 SGDLS, CDR2 YYNGEE. The CDR3 DNA follows: TGTGCCAGCAGCGTAGGGGGACAGGGCTACCATTCACCCCTCCACTTT. It specifies CASSVGGQGYHSPLHF.

The rearrangement joins TRBV27 to TRBJ1-3; weak D call: TRBD1 (5 bases). The V and J ends lost 8 bases and 4 bases respectively, with 15 bases between them. Germline assignment: CDR1 MNHEY and CDR2 SMNVEV (reference sequence). This CDR3 is 14 amino acids long. CDR3 amino acids: CASAPSGTGNTIYF. In nucleotides, the CDR3 is TGTGCCAGCGCGCCATCCGGGACCGGAAACACCATATATTTT.